Below are 32 T cell receptor beta chains sequenced from a single sample in a study of control samples from healthy donors and cancer patients. Using immunoSEQ multiplex PCR, the repertoire was profiled, and TCRdb retains in-frame clones only, with some absent. The sample has approximately 90,000 clones, approximately 84% seen once. What was sequenced was PBMCs. All receptors come from a man in his 70s with lung cancer.

There are a few counts of this clone. The CDR3 spells CASSQDSGGPTDTQYF. The CDR3 nucleotides read TGTGCCAGCAGCCAAGATTCCGGAGGCCCCACAGATACGCAGTATTTT. The chain joins TRBV4-2 to TRBJ2-3, with D tentatively TRBD2 (5 bases). CDR3 length: 16 residues. Trimming removed 0 bases from V and 2 bases from J, with 12 bases in between. Germline CDR1 reads LGHNA; CDR2 reads YNFKEQ.

V is TRBV29-1 and J is TRBJ1-3; D remains ambiguous. Germline CDR1 reads SQVTM; CDR2 reads ANQGSEA. CDR3 length equals 13 residues. Trimming took 4 bases from V and 0 from J, leaving 7 bases between them. CDR3 DNA: TGCAGCGTTGCCTGGGTCTCTGGAAACACCATATATTTT. Translated, it gives CSVAWVSGNTIYF.

In this sample, this clone turned up once. The chain is built from TRBV5-5 and TRBJ2-3, with 7 bases that match TRBD2. Losses at the gene ends were 0 bases for V and 4 bases for J; bases not matched to a gene: 5. CDR3 length: 15 residues. The germline V gene has CDR1 SGHKS and CDR2 YYEKEE (reference sequence). CDR3 coding DNA: TGTGCCAGCAGCTTGGTGGCTAGCGGTGCAGATACGCAGTATTTT. Residues: CASSLVASGADTQYF.

The chain has TRBV6-5 and TRBJ2-2, with 8 nucleotides matching TRBD1. The CDR3 contains 15 residues. After removal of 6 bases from V and 1 base from J, the junction contained 4 bases not matched to a gene. Per germline, CDR1 MNHEY and CDR2 SVGAGI. CDR3 loop: CASRPDRGNTGELFF. In DNA form, the CDR3 reads TGTGCCAGCAGACCCGACAGGGGGAACACCGGGGAGCTGTTTTTT.

J is TRBJ1-3 and V is TRBV5-1; D unresolved. Trimming cost V 4 bases and J 4 bases, with 9 bases left between them. Germline CDR1 SGHRS, CDR2 YFSETQ. The CDR3 totals 13 residues. CDR3 DNA: TGCGCCAGCAGCCCGGAGGTGGGAAACACCATATATTTT. Protein: CASSPEVGNTIYF.

CDR3 sequence reads: CASSTGDRNTEAFF. As DNA, the CDR3 is TGCGCCAGCAGCACTGGGGACAGGAACACTGAAGCTTTCTTT. The V call is TRBV5-1, the J call TRBJ1-1; 7 bases are shared with TRBD1. Germline CDR1 SGHRS, CDR2 YFSETQ. The CDR3 spans 14 residues. V trimming: 4 bases; J trimming: 1 base; junction bases outside the gene matches: 4.

The chain is built from TRBV10-3 and TRBJ1-4, with 9 nucleotides matching TRBD1. Per germline, CDR1 ENHRY and CDR2 SYGVKD. The CDR3 loop spans 15 amino acids. The V and J ends lost 3 bases and 8 bases, in that order; junction bases with no gene match: 7. CDR3 in amino acids: CAISDPGTGREKLFF. The CDR3 bases are TGTGCCATCAGTGACCCCGGGACAGGGAGGGAAAAACTGTTTTTT.

This clone came up once. The chain employs TRBV12-3 or TRBV12-4 and TRBJ2-5; D is undetermined. With 1 base removed from V and 5 bases from J, the gap between germline ends came to 2 bases. CDR3 length equals 11 residues. CDR3 protein: CASSLGETQYF. CDR3 in DNA: TGTGCCAGCAGTTTAGGGGAGACCCAGTACTTC.

The chain couples TRBV6-4 to TRBJ2-1; TRBD1 matches at 8 bases. The CDR3 covers 15 residues. Germline-derived CDR1 and CDR2 are MRHNA and SNTAGT. The V segment lost 2 bases and the J segment 10 bases; nucleotides outside the gene matches: 10. This chain's CDR3 is CASSDRDRPSGEQFF. The CDR3 DNA is TGTGCCAGCAGTGACCGGGACAGGCCTTCAGGGGAGCAGTTCTTC.

The rearrangement joins TRBV7-3 to TRBJ2-2, with a possible D match to TRBD1 (5 bases). CDR1 and CDR2 from the germline V gene are SGHTA and FQGTGA. The V end lost 5 bases, the J end lost 7 bases, and 11 bases lay between the germline ends. This CDR3 is 13 amino acids long. The CDR3 loop is CASSAARGGELFF. The CDR3 DNA sequence: TGTGCCAGCAGCGCCGCAAGGGGCGGGGAGCTGTTTTTT.

J is TRBJ2-7 and V is TRBV30, with 7 positions matching TRBD1. The CDR3 consists of 15 residues. J gave up 6 bases and V 2 bases, and 13 bases lay outside the gene matches. The germline gives CDR1 GTSNPN, CDR2 SVGIG (reference sequence). CDR3: CAWSTQLTGYREQYF. CDR3 in DNA: TGTGCCTGGAGTACCCAATTGACAGGGTATCGCGAGCAGTACTTC.

This rearrangement joins TRBV29-1 to TRBJ2-2, with TRBD1 matching over 7 bases. After removal of 4 bases from V and 4 bases from J, the junction contained 9 bases not matched to a gene. Germline CDR1 is SQVTM and CDR2 is ANQGSEA. This CDR3 comprises 15 residues. The CDR3 spells CSVGLGAGGTGELFF. For the CDR3, the DNA is TGCAGCGTTGGTTTGGGGGCAGGGGGCACCGGGGAGCTGTTTTTT.

The chain couples TRBV5-6 to TRBJ1-1, with 7 bases aligning to TRBD1. This CDR3 contains 14 residues. Germline CDR1 and CDR2: SGHDT and YYEEEE. V shed 0 bases, J shed 5 bases, and the junction held 4 bases outside the gene matches. The CDR3 spells CASSLARGRTEAFF. DNA of the CDR3: TGTGCCAGCAGCTTGGCTAGGGGGCGGACTGAAGCTTTCTTT.

The chain couples TRBV5-1 to TRBJ2-3; a weak D match, TRBD1 (5 bases). V shed 1 base and J shed 4 bases, with 7 bases lying between them. This CDR3 comprises 13 residues. The germline CDR1 and CDR2 sequences are SGHRS and YFSETQ. This CDR3 reads CASSLQGPDTQYF. CDR3 sequence (DNA): TGCGCCAGCAGCTTGCAGGGCCCAGATACGCAGTATTTT.

The chain combines TRBV6-1 with TRBJ1-5; the match to TRBD1 covers 7 bases. Unmatched junction bases numbered 14, after V lost 3 bases and J lost 9 bases. CDR1 MNHNS and CDR2 SASEGT come from the germline V gene. The length of the CDR3 is 16 residues. CDR3 residues: CASSEAQGSRVWPQHF. Here the CDR3 DNA reads TGTGCCAGCAGTGAGGCACAGGGGTCTAGGGTTTGGCCCCAGCATTTT.

V and J are TRBV15 and TRBJ2-6; no clear D gene. In germline, CDR1 is LNHNV, CDR2 YYDKDF (reference sequence). Trimming cost V 1 base and J 0 bases, with 7 bases left between them. This CDR3 is 16 amino acids long. DNA for the CDR3: TGTGCCACCAGCAGAGGAGAGTACTCTGGGGCCAACGTCCTGACTTTC. It codes for CATSRGEYSGANVLTF. Filled out from reference TRBV15 and TRBJ2-6, the complete variable domain reads DAMVIQNPRYQVTQFGKPVTLSCSQTLNHNVMYWYQQKSSQAPKLLFHYYDKDFNNEADTPDNFQSRRPNTSFCFLDIRSPGLGDTAMYLCATSRGEYSGANVLTFGAGSRLTVL.

This chain uses TRBV18 with TRBJ1-1; D remains ambiguous. The CDR3 has 14 residues. Germline V gene data show CDR1 as KGHSH and CDR2 as LQKENI. The V end lost 6 bases, the J end lost 2 bases, and 13 bases lay between the germline ends. The CDR3 sequence is CASSYSGLNTEAFF. The DNA for the CDR3 is TGTGCCAGCTCTTACTCAGGACTTAACACTGAAGCTTTCTTT. Full variable domain (remainder filled in from reference TRBV18 and TRBJ1-1): NAGVMQNPRHLVRRRGQEARLRCSPMKGHSHVYWYRQLPEEGLKFMVYLQKENIIDESGMPKERFSAEFPKEGPSILRIQQVVRGDSAAYFCASSYSGLNTEAFFGQGTRLTVV.

The CDR3 DNA sequence: TGTGCCAGCAGCCAAGATCCGGGGGCATACCAAGAGACCCAGTACTTC. Protein product: CASSQDPGAYQETQYF. This chain joins TRBV3-1 (or the pseudogene TRBV3-2) and TRBJ2-5; D may correspond to TRBD1 or TRBD2 (6 bases each). CDR3 length: 16 amino acids. The germline V gene has CDR1 LGHDT and CDR2 YNNKEL (reference sequence). V lost 0 bases, J lost 0 bases, and 11 bases lay in between.

The V call is TRBV24-1, the J call TRBJ1-4; D remains ambiguous. Deletions cut 2 bases from V and 4 bases from J, with 10 bases between. This CDR3 is built from 15 residues. The germline gives CDR1 KGHDR, CDR2 SFDVKD. The DNA of the CDR3 is TGTGCCACCAGTGATTACTCGACTGGTAATGAAAAACTGTTTTTT. Encoded protein: CATSDYSTGNEKLFF.

V and J are TRBV7-9 and TRBJ2-7, with 10 bases identical to TRBD2. Germline CDR1 reads SEHNR; CDR2 reads FQNEAQ (reference sequence). This CDR3 contains 14 residues. V shed 5 bases, J shed 7 bases, and the junction held 8 bases outside the gene matches. The CDR3 DNA reads TGTGCCAGCAGCAGAAGCGGGGGGGCAAATGAGCAGTACTTC. Residues: CASSRSGGANEQYF.

Remarks on this clone: Other DNA sequences in this sample translate to the same CDR3. V and J are TRBV18 and TRBJ2-2; 8 bases line up with TRBD1. Trimming took 8 bases from V and 5 from J; bases not matched to a gene: 13. Germline V gene data show CDR1 as KGHSH and CDR2 as LQKENI. This CDR3 has 16 amino acids. This chain's CDR3 is CASGDRGLSGTGELFF. CDR3 nucleotides: TGTGCCAGCGGTGACAGGGGTCTGAGTGGGACCGGGGAGCTGTTTTTT. The complete variable domain, with remaining parts taken from reference TRBV18 and TRBJ2-2, reads NAGVMQNPRHLVRRRGQEARLRCSPMKGHSHVYWYRQLPEEGLKFMVYLQKENIIDESGMPKERFSAEFPKEGPSILRIQQVVRGDSAAYFCASGDRGLSGTGELFFGEGSRLTVL.

The chain links TRBV11-2 to TRBJ2-3; D unclear. V was clipped by 5 bases and J by 6 bases, with 12 bases between them. The CDR3 covers 13 residues. The germline V gene encodes CDR1 SGHAT and CDR2 FQNNGV. The CDR3 loop is CASSLWSSDTQYF. CDR3 DNA: TGTGCCAGCAGCCTATGGTCGTCGGATACGCAGTATTTT. Looking up the rest from reference TRBV11-2 and TRBJ2-3 gives the full variable domain: EAGVAQSPRYKIIEKRQSVAFWCNPISGHATLYWYQQILGQGPKLLIQFQNNGVVDDSQLPKDRFSAERLKGVDSTLKIQPAKLEDSAVYLCASSLWSSDTQYFGPGTRLTVL.

This chain joins TRBV20-1 and TRBJ2-7; 10 bases map to TRBD2. The CDR3 is made up of 14 amino acids. CDR1 and CDR2 from the germline V gene are DFQATT and SNEGSKA (reference sequence). Trimming removed 3 bases from V and 3 bases from J; junction bases left unmatched: 5. CDR3 sequence reads: CSASTSGTVYEQYF. CDR3 DNA sequence: TGCAGTGCTAGTACTAGCGGGACTGTCTACGAGCAGTACTTC.

This chain joins TRBV6-5 and TRBJ1-2; D not resolved. V was clipped by 8 bases and J by 0 bases, with 7 bases between them. The CDR3 contains 12 residues. The germline CDR1 and CDR2 sequences are MNHEY and SVGAGI. The CDR3, as DNA: TGTGCCAGCGTGGCGGCTAACTATGGCTACACCTTC. Protein: CASVAANYGYTF.

The chain recombines TRBV5-4 with TRBJ1-2; 9 bases agree with TRBD1. J gave up 4 bases and V 6 bases, and 10 bases lay outside the gene matches. This CDR3 has 15 amino acids. Germline CDR1 is SGHNT and CDR2 is YYREEE (reference sequence). The CDR3 spells CASTFLGQGRYGYTF. CDR3 DNA sequence: TGTGCCAGCACCTTTTTAGGACAGGGGCGCTATGGCTACACCTTC.

CDR3 residues: CASSAGDSPYGYTF. Here the CDR3 DNA reads TGTGCCAGCTCAGCCGGGGACAGCCCCTATGGCTACACCTTC. The genes are TRBV18 and TRBJ1-2; 7 nucleotides agree with TRBD1. Per germline, CDR1 KGHSH and CDR2 LQKENI. The CDR3 runs to 14 residues. V lost 5 bases and J lost 4; bases outside the gene matches: 7.

This clone was detected only once. The chain combines TRBV5-4 with TRBJ2-7; TRBD1 or TRBD2 may be the D gene (5 bases each). CDR3 size: 13 residues. Trimming pared 4 bases from V and 3 bases from J, leaving 11 bases between. Germline V gene lookup returns CDR1 SGHNT and CDR2 YYREEE (reference sequence). The CDR3: CASSPGPNYEQYF. The CDR3 DNA follows: TGTGCCAGCAGCCCGGGACCCAACTACGAGCAGTACTTC.

V gene TRBV15 combines with J gene TRBJ1-3; D is unresolved. Between the trimmed V and J ends, which lost 3 bases and 0 bases, there was a span of 21 bases. This CDR3 contains 19 residues. Germline-derived CDR1 and CDR2 are LNHNV and YYDKDF (reference sequence). The CDR3 region is CATSSHLEAQVSSGNTIYF. The CDR3 bases are TGTGCCACCAGCAGCCACCTCGAGGCGCAGGTTAGCTCTGGAAACACCATATATTTT. Full variable domain (outside the CDR3, taken from reference TRBV15 and TRBJ1-3): DAMVIQNPRYQVTQFGKPVTLSCSQTLNHNVMYWYQQKSSQAPKLLFHYYDKDFNNEADTPDNFQSRRPNTSFCFLDIRSPGLGDTAMYLCATSSHLEAQVSSGNTIYFGEGSWLTVV.

This chain joins TRBV15 and TRBJ1-1; tentative D call: TRBD1 (6 bases). V was cut by 2 bases and J by 0 bases, with 16 bases left in between. Germline CDR1 is LNHNV and CDR2 is YYDKDF (reference sequence). This CDR3 is built from 17 residues. The CDR3 DNA reads as TGTGCCACCAGCAGACATCCCGACAGGACCATGAACACTGAAGCTTTCTTT. Its protein is CATSRHPDRTMNTEAFF.

The J gene is TRBJ1-5, the V gene TRBV30, with 9 bases that match TRBD1. Germline loops: CDR1 GTSNPN, CDR2 SVGIG (reference sequence). There are 15 residues in the CDR3. With V trimmed by 2 bases and J by 6 bases, 8 bases remained unmatched. This CDR3 reads CAWSTGTGQRQPQHF. CDR3 bases: TGTGCCTGGAGTACCGGGACAGGGCAGCGTCAGCCCCAGCATTTT. Complete variable domain (other parts from reference TRBV30 and TRBJ1-5): SQTIHQWPATLVQPVGSPLSLECTVEGTSNPNLYWYRQAAGRGLQLLFYSVGIGQISSEVPQNLSASRPQDRQFILSSKKLLLSDSGFYLCAWSTGTGQRQPQHFGDGTRLSIL.

The chain couples TRBV3-1 (or the pseudogene TRBV3-2) to TRBJ2-7, with 10 bases identical to TRBD1. The CDR3 covers 14 residues. Germline CDR1 and CDR2: LGHDT and YNNKEL (reference sequence). V trimming: 4 bases; J trimming: 7 bases; junction bases outside the gene matches: 7. CDR3: CASSPRGQGREQYF. CDR3 sequence (DNA): TGTGCCAGCAGCCCGCGGGGACAGGGGCGGGAGCAGTACTTC.

This clone appeared a few times. The chain employs TRBV9 and TRBJ2-7; D gene uncertain. Trimming stripped 0 bases from V and 4 bases from J, with 11 bases between. The CDR3 length is 14 residues. Looked up from germline, CDR1 is SGDLS and CDR2 is YYNGEE. CDR3 protein: CASSVGPDGYEQYF. The CDR3 coding sequence is TGTGCCAGCAGCGTAGGACCCGACGGTTACGAGCAGTACTTC.